The 29 T cell receptor beta chains reported below all come from one sample, sequenced in a study of identical twins. TCRdb re-derived calls from the 5' RACE reads in MiXCR, one entry per CDR3 protein. The data show more than 1.5 million distinct CDR3 sequences, with 25% to 35% seen just once and around 0.25% held by the top ten. The sequencing sample was made of cord blood. These receptors were taken from a newborn girl in good health.

CDR3 nucleotide sequence: TGCGCCAGCAGTGAAGTAATAGCGGGTCGGGGTGAGCAGTACTTC. Amino acids: CASSEVIAGRGEQYF. V usage is TRBV10-1 and J usage is TRBJ2-1; TRBD2 matches at 7 bases. The end of the DNA is better explained by TRBJ2-7, so the J call may be wrong. CDR3 length: 15 residues. Germline-derived CDR1 and CDR2 are WNHNN and SYGVQD (reference sequence).

There are a few counts of this clonotype. V usage is TRBV5-1 and J usage is TRBJ2-7, with 7 bases that match TRBD2. This CDR3 contains 16 residues. V dropped 5 bases and J dropped 0; count of bases not matched to a gene: 11. In germline, CDR1 is SGHRS, CDR2 YFSETQ. The CDR3 DNA sequence: TGCGCCAGCAGTTCGAGCGGGACCTTAAGCTCCTACGAGCAGTACTTC. Protein sequence: CASSSSGTLSSYEQYF.

The rearrangement links TRBV7-6 to TRBJ1-1, with 8 bases identical to TRBD1. CDR1 is SGHVS, CDR2 FNYEAQ, per germline. V lost 3 bases, J lost 1 base, and 16 bases stayed unmatched. There are 19 residues in the CDR3. The CDR3 here is CASSLRLAQAGGANTEAFF. In nucleotides, the CDR3 is TGTGCCAGCAGCTTGAGGCTCGCACAAGCAGGGGGCGCGAACACTGAAGCTTTCTTT.

With regard to this clonotype: This could be a read error, since a much larger clone is one nucleotide away. The chain recombines TRBV4-1 with TRBJ1-6; possible D gene TRBD1, 5 bases. The CDR3 contains 16 residues. Germline V gives CDR1 MGHRA, CDR2 YSYEKL. The CDR3 sequence is CARSQVGGSYNSPLHF. The CDR3 region has the DNA TGCGCCCGCAGCCAAGTTGGGGGCTCCTATAATTCACCCCTCCACTTT.

J is TRBJ2-2 and V is TRBV29-1, with D perhaps TRBD1 (7 bases). This CDR3 comprises 17 residues. From germline, CDR1 is SQVTM and CDR2 ANQGSEA. V lost 2 bases and J lost 4, with 20 bases in between. The CDR3 DNA reads TGCAGCGTTGAAAAAGTCGGGGCAGGGGGAGGCACCGGGGAGCTGTTTTTT. Translated: CSVEKVGAGGGTGELFF.

The chain combines TRBV7-2 with TRBJ1-1; D might be TRBD1 (5 bases). The V gene lost 0 bases and the J gene lost 6 bases, with 8 bases spanning the gap. The CDR3 has 13 residues. Germline assignment: CDR1 SGHTA and CDR2 FQGNSA. CDR3 coding DNA: TGTGCCAGCAGCTTAGCGGGACTGGCTGAAGCTTTCTTT. Protein product: CASSLAGLAEAFF. The entire variable domain, with the rest obtained from reference TRBV7-2 and TRBJ1-1, is as follows: GAGVSQSPSNKVTEKGKDVELRCDPISGHTALYWYRQSLGQGLEFLIYFQGNSAPDKSGLPSDRFSAERTGGSVSTLTIQRTQQEDSAVYLCASSLAGLAEAFFGQGTRLTVV.

This clonotype showed up just a few times. The chain has TRBV20-1 and TRBJ1-2; D is uncertain. Trimming pared 6 bases from V and 5 bases from J, leaving 13 bases between. Per the germline V gene, CDR1 is DFQATT and CDR2 is SNEGSKA (reference sequence). This CDR3 has 12 residues. Here the CDR3 reads CSAPTASYGYTF. CDR3 nucleotides: TGCAGTGCCCCGACGGCCTCATATGGCTACACCTTC.

This clonotype was seen many times. This chain joins TRBV9 and TRBJ2-7; D not resolved. V dropped 5 bases and J dropped 0 bases, with 9 bases sitting between them. CDR3 length: 13 amino acids. Germline CDR1 is SGDLS and CDR2 is YYNGEE. The CDR3 DNA is TGTGCCAGCAGTGGAGTGAGCTCCTACGAGCAGTACTTC. This codes for CASSGVSSYEQYF.

This chain joins TRBV7-2 and TRBJ1-2; D is undetermined. Trimming pared 6 bases from V and 9 bases from J, leaving 14 bases between. CDR1 is SGHTA, CDR2 FQGNSA, per germline. The CDR3 runs to 12 residues. The CDR3 DNA follows: TGTGCCAGCAGTTCCTCTGGGATTAGCTACACCTTC. Residues: CASSSSGISYTF.

This clonotype was detected only a few times. The chain joins TRBV29-1 to TRBJ2-7; TRBD1 matches 7 bases. The V gene's germline CDR1 is SQVTM and CDR2 ANQGSEA. The CDR3 contains 13 residues. The V gene end was trimmed by 4 bases and the J gene end by 2 bases; junction bases not matched to a gene: 5. In nucleotides, the CDR3 is TGCAGCGTTGTCGCGCAGGGGGCCTACGAGCAGTACTTC. Protein sequence: CSVVAQGAYEQYF.

This clonotype occurred once. The chain uses TRBV14 and TRBJ1-3; TRBD1 matches 10 bases. CDR1 and CDR2 (germline): SGHDN, FVKESK. V was pared by 4 bases and J by 1 base, with 10 bases of the junction left unmatched. This CDR3 is 18 amino acids long. This CDR3 is CASSRFYRDRGSGNTIYF. The DNA for the CDR3 is TGTGCCAGCAGCCGCTTTTACCGGGACAGGGGATCTGGAAACACCATATATTTT.

The chain joins TRBV12-3 or TRBV12-4 to TRBJ2-1; D is ambiguous. This CDR3 has 13 amino acids. Trimming pared 3 bases from V and 12 bases from J, leaving 15 bases between. The CDR3 coding sequence is TGTGCCAGCAGTTTGGTCCGTTACAAGGGGCAGTTCTTC. Encoded protein: CASSLVRYKGQFF.

This clonotype appeared a few times. CDR3 in DNA: TGTGCCAGCACCTCGGGACTAGTTTTGAGTACGCAGTATTTT. Its protein is CASTSGLVLSTQYF. The genes are TRBV13 and TRBJ2-3; 8 bases fit TRBD2. Germline assignment: CDR1 PRHDT and CDR2 FYEKMQ (reference sequence). This CDR3 has 14 amino acids. Unmatched junction bases numbered 11, after V lost 7 bases and J lost 8 bases.

This clonotype has a handful of counts. The chain has TRBV7-6 and TRBJ2-1, with D tentatively TRBD1 (6 bases). Trimming removed 4 bases at V and 4 bases at J, with 14 bases between. The CDR3 loop spans 15 amino acids. Germline V gives CDR1 SGHVS, CDR2 FNYEAQ. The CDR3 here is CASSSLGAAYNEQFF. The CDR3 DNA reads as TGTGCCAGCAGCTCCCTGGGGGCAGCTTACAATGAGCAGTTCTTC.

A few counts support this clonotype. This chain uses TRBV2 with TRBJ1-2; D remains unclear. Trimming cost V 7 bases and J 5 bases, with 11 bases left between them. This CDR3 has 12 amino acids. CDR1 SNHLY and CDR2 FYNNEI come from the germline V gene. Written as DNA, the CDR3 is TGTGCCAGCACGGTAGTTTCTTATGGCTACACCTTC. Translated: CASTVVSYGYTF.

The chain links TRBV9 to TRBJ2-5; 7 bases fit TRBD2. The junction had 2 bases not matched to a gene; V was cut back by 1 base and J by 2 bases. In germline, CDR1 is SGDLS, CDR2 YYNGEE. The CDR3 consists of 14 residues. CDR3 amino acids: CASSVLAEQETQYF. Here the CDR3 DNA reads TGTGCCAGCAGCGTACTAGCGGAGCAAGAGACCCAGTACTTC.

This clonotype has a handful of counts. The chain uses TRBV5-5 and TRBJ2-7; D is possibly TRBD1 (5 bases). V was pared by 2 bases and J by 6 bases, with 15 bases between. The CDR3 runs 14 residues. Germline V gives CDR1 SGHKS, CDR2 YYEKEE (reference sequence). The CDR3 coding sequence is TGTGCCAGCAGCTTATTCAGGGTAGGGGTCGAGCAGTACTTC. It is translated as CASSLFRVGVEQYF.

The chain employs TRBV2 and TRBJ2-1, with 9 bases aligning to TRBD2. Germline V gene data show CDR1 as SNHLY and CDR2 as FYNNEI. With V trimmed by 0 bases and J by 15 bases, 9 bases remained unmatched. This CDR3 region has 14 residues. The CDR3 region is CASSEALVAGVRFF. The CDR3 DNA follows: TGTGCCAGCAGTGAAGCGCTTGTAGCGGGAGTGCGGTTCTTC.

Remarks on this clonotype: The junction does not match germline at one end; this may be a read error. The chain joins TRBV12-3 or TRBV12-4 to TRBJ2-5; maybe TRBD2 (6 bases). This CDR3 has 11 amino acids. The CDR3: CVSRLGETQYF. The CDR3, as DNA: TGTGTCAGCAGACTAGGCGAGACCCAGTACTTC.

The gene calls are TRBV24-1 and TRBJ2-1; D gene uncertain. This CDR3 is 13 amino acids long. Germline values: CDR1 KGHDR, CDR2 SFDVKD. Deletions cut 1 base from V and 5 bases from J, with 5 bases between. The CDR3 bases are TGTGCCACCAGTGATTTTACCCACAATGAGCAGTTCTTC. Residues: CATSDFTHNEQFF.

Of note for this clonotype: Since no conserved phenylalanine or tryptophan closes the CDR3, a read error is the likely cause. V and J are TRBV5-1 and TRBJ2-5; possibly TRBD1 for D (6 bases). V was shortened by 4 bases and J by 3 bases, with 10 bases between the two germline ends. Looked up from germline, CDR1 is SGHRS and CDR2 is YFSETQ. CDR3 length: 13 amino acids. The CDR3 sequence is CASSPNREETQYL. Here the CDR3 DNA reads TGCGCCAGCAGCCCTAACAGGGAAGAGACCCAGTACCTC.

This clonotype was recorded only once. At one boundary the junction diverges from the germline segment, which might be a read error. The chain combines TRBV11-1 with TRBJ1-2, with a tentative D call TRBD1 (6 bases). The CDR3 has 13 amino acids. CDR1 and CDR2 (germline): SGHAT, FQDESV (reference sequence). CDR3 DNA sequence: TGTGCCAGCAGCTTGGGGGCCTTCTATGGCCACACCTTC. It yields the protein CASSLGAFYGHTF.

The rearrangement joins TRBV6-5 to TRBJ2-1; possibly TRBD1 for D (6 bases). The germline gives CDR1 MNHEY, CDR2 SVGAGI. Trimming removed 0 bases from V and 2 bases from J, with 11 bases in between. The CDR3 has 16 residues. The DNA for the CDR3 is TGTGCCAGCAGTTACTCCTCCGGGACACCCTACAATGAGCAGTTCTTC. It translates to CASSYSSGTPYNEQFF.

The chain has TRBV6-5 and TRBJ1-6; 8 nucleotides line up with TRBD1. V lost 6 bases and J lost 5; bases outside the gene matches: 6. The CDR3 is 15 residues long. Per germline, CDR1 MNHEY and CDR2 SVGAGI. Here the CDR3 reads CASRRGQGHNSPLHF. CDR3 bases: TGTGCCAGCAGAAGAGGACAGGGCCATAATTCACCCCTCCACTTT.

This clonotype was detected many times. The chain employs TRBV20-1 and TRBJ2-3; TRBD2 might be the D (6 bases). This CDR3 contains 14 residues. Trimming shortened V by 0 bases and J by 3 bases, and 10 bases separated the two germline ends. Germline CDR1 and CDR2: DFQATT and SNEGSKA (reference sequence). This CDR3 is CSAREGGGTDTQYF. Here the CDR3 DNA reads TGCAGTGCTAGAGAGGGGGGTGGAACAGATACGCAGTATTTT.

This clonotype was seen a handful of times. The J gene is TRBJ1-2, the V gene TRBV7-9, with D possibly TRBD1 on 6 matching bases. Germline V gives CDR1 SEHNR, CDR2 FQNEAQ (reference sequence). This CDR3 is built from 12 residues. Deletions cut 5 bases from V and 12 bases from J, with 16 bases between. As DNA, the CDR3 is TGTGCCAGCAGCGTGACAGGCTCCCGCGACACCTTC. Its translation is CASSVTGSRDTF.

The sample holds many counts of this clonotype. The chain is built from TRBV3-1 and TRBJ1-2; no firm D call. Trimming pared 1 base from V and 6 bases from J, leaving 6 bases between. The CDR3 is 12 amino acids. CDR1 is LGHDT and CDR2 is YNNKEL in the germline V gene (reference sequence). The CDR3 region is CASSQARDGYTF. CDR3 nucleotides: TGTGCCAGCAGCCAAGCCCGGGATGGCTACACCTTC.

There are many counts of this clonotype. The rearrangement links TRBV10-3 to TRBJ2-7; 7 bases agree with TRBD1. The CDR3 runs 14 residues. Unmatched junction bases numbered 8, after V lost 5 bases and J lost 4 bases. CDR1 and CDR2 (germline): ENHRY, SYGVKD. CDR3 sequence: CAISSPGQPYEQYF. CDR3 sequence (DNA): TGTGCCATCAGTTCCCCGGGACAGCCTTACGAGCAGTACTTC.

This clonotype was counted only a few times. V is TRBV28 and J is TRBJ1-4, with 7 bases lining up with TRBD1. The CDR3 length is 16 residues. Germline V gene lookup returns CDR1 MDHEN and CDR2 SYDVKM. Unmatched junction bases numbered 10, after V lost 1 base and J lost 8 bases. CDR3 residues: CASSLFYQGEGEKLFF. The CDR3 DNA follows: TGTGCCAGCAGTTTATTTTACCAGGGGGAAGGGGAAAAACTGTTTTTT.